What follows describes a single TCR beta chain. Its antigen is undetermined. The trim removed 5 bases at V and 4 bases at J, leaving 11 bases unmatched. CDR1 is SGHTA, CDR2 FQGNSA, per germline. This CDR3 has 16 amino acids. This specimen belongs to a study of T cell responses to AZD1222 COVID-19 vaccine. Study-wide results and caveats: White British people made up most donors, females outnumbered males, and clonal diversity was possibly underestimated. Spike was spanned by vaccine-associated CD4 TCRs, with dominance at 160-218 and 743-854. Among AZD1222 vaccinees, only six or seven were seropositive at baseline.

The method was immunoSEQ multiplex PCR; TCRdb's version includes in-frame clones alone and lacks a portion of them. The top ten hold roughly 4.3% of the sample, which has about 180,000 clones, around 90% seen once. The sequence was obtained from an adult who received the MenACWY meningococcal vaccine as a control. The rearrangement uses TRBV7-2 and TRBJ1-3, with 7 positions matching TRBD1. The sample in question was peripheral blood, obtained 28 days after the second dose of the MenACWY control vaccine. CDR3 in amino acids: CASSAQPGTAGNTIYF. CDR3 bases: TGTGCCAGCAGCGCCCAGCCGGGGACAGCCGGAAACACCATATATTTT.